The clone carrying this T cell receptor beta chain has only one observation. Its antigen is not identified. The Oncomine TCR Beta short-read assay was what sequenced the DNA obtained from cultured CD4+ T cells. Scientists extracted genomic DNA from CD4+ T cells grown in culture. TCRdb re-analysed the PCR reads in MiXCR, keeping a single row per CDR3 protein. In the table there are roughly 11,000 distinct CDR3 sequences, approximately 35% of which are singletons. The treatment denotes: approximately 9-day PBMC culture with coronavirus spike peptide pools or control peptides (ViraFEST assay). These CD4+ T cells came from an unexposed donor, sampled before the COVID-19 pandemic (2011-2018). Antigen-specific T cell expansion with peptide pools preceded TCR sequencing in the ViraFEST approach. The sample comes from a study of vaccination and CD4 T cells after COVID-19. General observations from the study: The authors studied relatively few convalescent patients and analyzed no early post-infection timepoints.

Between the trimmed V and J ends, which lost 0 bases and 2 bases, there was a span of 2 bases. Germline lookup yields CDR1 SGHTA and CDR2 FQGNSA. The CDR3 is 13 residues long. This clonotype was obtained from a human donor in good health. The chain is built from TRBV7-2 and TRBJ2-1; the D is unclear. The sample comprised CD4+ T cells from blood, cultured in vitro. The chain's CDR3 is CASSLATYNEQFF. The CDR3 DNA reads as TGTGCCAGCAGCTTAGCTACCTACAATGAGCAGTTCTTC.